This T cell receptor beta chain comes out of a study of cytomegalovirus exposure and HLA in healthy donors. PCR used 60 Vbeta primers and 13 Jbeta primers. Measured with immunoSEQ multiplex PCR; TCRdb has only the in-frame clones, and not every one. The profile shows about 130,000 clones, roughly 74% of them singletons. For this clone: Relative to the germline gene, one junction end is altered; a read error may explain this.

Germline lookup yields CDR1 MDHEN and CDR2 SYDVKM. This CDR3 has 15 amino acids. The sequence came from a woman aged 45-60 years in good health and CMV-seropositive. Sequencing input: PBMCs. The chain recombines TRBV28 with TRBJ2-3; the D gene is possibly TRBD1 (5 bases). DNA for the CDR3: TGTGCCAGCAGTCCCGACAGTGGGCGCACAGATACGCAATATTTT. Its protein is CASSPDSGRTDTQYF.